This TCR beta chain is drawn from a study of blood T cells in healthy people across ages. This CDR3 contains 16 residues. V was pared by 8 bases and J by 8 bases, with 16 bases of the junction left unmatched. Germline lookup yields CDR1 SGHDN and CDR2 FVKESK. Primers used in a second PCR of roughly 6 to 11 cycles were a sample-barcoded 5' primer and a J-beta primer mix. Per-sample output comprised a minimum of 2.5 million paired-end reads containing CDR3. TCRdb re-analysed the 5' RACE reads in MiXCR, keeping a single row per CDR3 protein. The profile covers hundreds of thousands of distinct CDR3 sequences, with more than 20% appearing a single time and just under 9.5% taken by the ten largest. These data were also reused for a study on T cells of mothers and their children. From that second work: Three healthy Caucasian mothers, along with their six children, were the donors. Overlap ran slightly, non-significantly higher for related than unrelated mother-child pairs.

The sample was blood. The chain combines TRBV14 with TRBJ2-1; 9 bases align to TRBD1. This clonotype originated in a boy between 5 and 17 years old in good health. DNA for the CDR3: TGTGCCAGCGGCGCCATTCTGGGACAGGGAGTGGATGAGCAGTTCTTC. Amino acids: CASGAILGQGVDEQFF. Filled out from reference TRBV14 and TRBJ2-1, the complete variable domain reads EAGVTQFPSHSVIEKGQTVTLRCDPISGHDNLYWYRRVMGKEIKFLLHFVKESKQDESGMPNNRFLAERTGGTYSTLKVQPAELEDSGVYFCASGAILGQGVDEQFFGPGTRLTVL.